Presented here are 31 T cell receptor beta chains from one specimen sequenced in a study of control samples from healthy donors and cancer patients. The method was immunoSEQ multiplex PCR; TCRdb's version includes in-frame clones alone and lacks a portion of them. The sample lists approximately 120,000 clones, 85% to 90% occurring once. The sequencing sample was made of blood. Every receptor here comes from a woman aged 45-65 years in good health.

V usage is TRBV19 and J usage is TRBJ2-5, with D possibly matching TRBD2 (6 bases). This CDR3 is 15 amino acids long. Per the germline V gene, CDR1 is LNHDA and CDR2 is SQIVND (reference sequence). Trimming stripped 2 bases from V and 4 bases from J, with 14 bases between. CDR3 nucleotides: TGTGCCAGTAGTATACGCCGGGGAGGCCTAGAGACCCAGTACTTC. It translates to CASSIRRGGLETQYF.

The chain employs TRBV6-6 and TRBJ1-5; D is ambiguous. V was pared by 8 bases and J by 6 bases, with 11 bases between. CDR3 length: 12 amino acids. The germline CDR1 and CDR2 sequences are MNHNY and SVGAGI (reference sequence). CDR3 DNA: TGTGCCAGCGATCGACAATCTCAGCCCCAGCATTTT. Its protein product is CASDRQSQPQHF.

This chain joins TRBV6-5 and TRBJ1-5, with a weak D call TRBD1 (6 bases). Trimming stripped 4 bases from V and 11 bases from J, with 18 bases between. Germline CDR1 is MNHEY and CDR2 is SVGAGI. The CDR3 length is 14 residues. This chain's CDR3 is CASSSTLQGWTQHF. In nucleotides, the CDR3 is TGTGCCAGCAGTTCAACACTACAGGGTTGGACCCAGCATTTT.

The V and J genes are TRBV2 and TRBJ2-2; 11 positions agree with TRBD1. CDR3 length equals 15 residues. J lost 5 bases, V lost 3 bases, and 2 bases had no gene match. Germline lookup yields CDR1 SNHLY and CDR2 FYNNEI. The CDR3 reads CASSDGTGGTGELFF. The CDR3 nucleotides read TGTGCCAGCAGTGATGGGACAGGGGGGACCGGGGAGCTGTTTTTT.

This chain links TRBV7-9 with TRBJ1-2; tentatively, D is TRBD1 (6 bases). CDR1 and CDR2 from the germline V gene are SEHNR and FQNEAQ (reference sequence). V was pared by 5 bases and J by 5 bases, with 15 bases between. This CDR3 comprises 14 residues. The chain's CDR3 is CASSPRDTFYGYTF. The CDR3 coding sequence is TGTGCCAGCAGCCCCCGGGACACCTTTTATGGCTACACCTTC.

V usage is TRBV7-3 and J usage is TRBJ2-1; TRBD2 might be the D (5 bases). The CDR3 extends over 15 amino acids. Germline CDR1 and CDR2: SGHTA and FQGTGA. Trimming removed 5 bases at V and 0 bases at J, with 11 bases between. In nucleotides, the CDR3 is TGTGCCAGCAGCCCGGACTCTAGCTCCTACAATGAGCAGTTCTTC. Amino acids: CASSPDSSSYNEQFF.

CDR3 DNA: TGTGCCAGCAGCTTAGGAGCACTAGGGTATGATGAGCAGTTCTTC. Its protein product is CASSLGALGYDEQFF. This rearrangement joins TRBV7-3 to TRBJ2-1; D perhaps matches TRBD2 (5 bases). The CDR3 sequence is 15 residues long. Trimming took off 2 bases at V and 8 bases at J, with 16 bases between the two ends. CDR1 is SGHTA and CDR2 is FQGTGA in the germline V gene.

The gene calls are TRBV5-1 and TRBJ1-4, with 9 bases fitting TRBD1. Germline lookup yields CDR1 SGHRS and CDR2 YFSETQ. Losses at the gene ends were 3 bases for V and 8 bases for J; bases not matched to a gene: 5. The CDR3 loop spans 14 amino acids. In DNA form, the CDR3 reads TGCGCCAGCAGCTGGGGACAGGGCGGCGAAAAACTGTTTTTT. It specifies CASSWGQGGEKLFF.

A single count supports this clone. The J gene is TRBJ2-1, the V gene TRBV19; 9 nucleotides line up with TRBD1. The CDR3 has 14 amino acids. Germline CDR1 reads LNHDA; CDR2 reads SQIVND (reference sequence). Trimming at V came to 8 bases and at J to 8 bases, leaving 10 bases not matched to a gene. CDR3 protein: CASWDRASVYEQFF. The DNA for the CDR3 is TGTGCCAGTTGGGACAGGGCTAGCGTTTATGAGCAGTTCTTC.

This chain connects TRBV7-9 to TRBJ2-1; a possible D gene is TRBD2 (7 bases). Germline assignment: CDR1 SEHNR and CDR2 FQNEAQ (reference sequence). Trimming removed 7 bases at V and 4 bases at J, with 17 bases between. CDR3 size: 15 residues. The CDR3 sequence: CASTPRGAPYNEQFF. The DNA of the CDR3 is TGTGCCAGCACCCCTCGGGGGGCCCCATACAATGAGCAGTTCTTC.

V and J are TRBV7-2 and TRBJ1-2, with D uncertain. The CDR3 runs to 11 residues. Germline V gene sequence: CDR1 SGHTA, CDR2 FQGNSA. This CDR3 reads CAAGGPVGYTF. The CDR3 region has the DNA TGTGCTGCCGGAGGGCCGGTTGGCTACACCTTC.

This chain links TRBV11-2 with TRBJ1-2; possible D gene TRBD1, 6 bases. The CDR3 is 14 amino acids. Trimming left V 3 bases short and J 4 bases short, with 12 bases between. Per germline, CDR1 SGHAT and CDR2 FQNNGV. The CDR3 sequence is CASSFGAGVYGYTF. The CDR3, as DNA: TGTGCCAGCAGCTTTGGGGCAGGGGTCTATGGCTACACCTTC.

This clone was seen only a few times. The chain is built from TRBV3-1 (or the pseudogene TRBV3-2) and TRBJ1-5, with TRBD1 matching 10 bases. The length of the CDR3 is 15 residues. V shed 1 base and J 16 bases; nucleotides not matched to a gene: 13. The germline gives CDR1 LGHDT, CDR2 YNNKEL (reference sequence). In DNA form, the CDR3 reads TGTGCCAGCAGCCAAGCGAAGGACAGGGGGGCCCTACTCCATTTT. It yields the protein CASSQAKDRGALLHF.

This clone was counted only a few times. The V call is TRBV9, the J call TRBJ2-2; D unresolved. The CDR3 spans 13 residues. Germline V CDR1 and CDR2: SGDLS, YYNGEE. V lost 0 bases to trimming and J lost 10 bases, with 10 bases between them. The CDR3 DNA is TGTGCCAGCAGCGTAGAAGGTGAATCGGAGCTGTTTTTT. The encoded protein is CASSVEGESELFF.

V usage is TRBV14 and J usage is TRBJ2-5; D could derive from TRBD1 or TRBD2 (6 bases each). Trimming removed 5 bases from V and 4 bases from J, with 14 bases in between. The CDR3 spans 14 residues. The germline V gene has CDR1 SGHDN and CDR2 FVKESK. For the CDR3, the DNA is TGTGCCAGCAGCAATCGAGGGGGGCGAGAGACCCAGTACTTC. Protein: CASSNRGGRETQYF. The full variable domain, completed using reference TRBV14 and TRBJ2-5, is EAGVTQFPSHSVIEKGQTVTLRCDPISGHDNLYWYRRVMGKEIKFLLHFVKESKQDESGMPNNRFLAERTGGTYSTLKVQPAELEDSGVYFCASSNRGGRETQYFGPGTRLLVL.

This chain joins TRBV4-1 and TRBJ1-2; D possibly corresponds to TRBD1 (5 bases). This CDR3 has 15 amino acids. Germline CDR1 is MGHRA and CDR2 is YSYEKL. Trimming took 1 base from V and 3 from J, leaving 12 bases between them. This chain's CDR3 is CASSQGGEAYYGYTF. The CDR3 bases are TGCGCCAGCAGCCAAGGGGGGGAGGCATACTATGGCTACACCTTC.

The CDR3 nucleotides are TGTGCCAGCCAAGACAGGGGAGGTTCACCCCTCCACTTT. Its translation is CASQDRGGSPLHF. The chain uses TRBV2 and TRBJ1-6; 8 nucleotides align to TRBD1. The V gene end was trimmed by 8 bases and the J gene end by 9 bases; junction bases not matched to a gene: 6. Germline V gives CDR1 SNHLY, CDR2 FYNNEI. The CDR3 runs to 13 residues.

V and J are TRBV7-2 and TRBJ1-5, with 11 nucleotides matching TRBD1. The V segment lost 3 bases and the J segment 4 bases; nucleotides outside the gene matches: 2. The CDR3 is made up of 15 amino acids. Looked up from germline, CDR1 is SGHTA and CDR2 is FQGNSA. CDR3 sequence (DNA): TGTGCCAGCAGCTTCGGGACAGGGGGAAATCAGCCCCAGCATTTT. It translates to CASSFGTGGNQPQHF.

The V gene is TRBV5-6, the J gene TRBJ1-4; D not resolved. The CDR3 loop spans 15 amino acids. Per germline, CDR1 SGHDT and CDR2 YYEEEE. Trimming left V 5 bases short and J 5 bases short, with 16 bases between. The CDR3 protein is CASRSRSPGNEKLFF. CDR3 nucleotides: TGTGCCAGCAGATCGCGGAGCCCAGGAAATGAAAAACTGTTTTTT.

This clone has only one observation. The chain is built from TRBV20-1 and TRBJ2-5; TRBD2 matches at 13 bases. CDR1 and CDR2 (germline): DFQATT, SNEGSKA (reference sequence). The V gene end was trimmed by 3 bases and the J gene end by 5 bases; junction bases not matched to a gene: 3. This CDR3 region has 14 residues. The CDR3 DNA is TGCAGTGCTAGTCGGACTAGCGGGGGCGAGACCCAGTACTTC. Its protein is CSASRTSGGETQYF.

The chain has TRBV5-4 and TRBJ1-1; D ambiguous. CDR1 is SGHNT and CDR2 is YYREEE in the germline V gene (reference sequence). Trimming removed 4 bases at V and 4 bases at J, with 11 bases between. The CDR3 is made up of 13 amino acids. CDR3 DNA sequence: TGTGCCAGCAGCCCAGCGGGTGGCACTGAAGCTTTCTTT. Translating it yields CASSPAGGTEAFF.

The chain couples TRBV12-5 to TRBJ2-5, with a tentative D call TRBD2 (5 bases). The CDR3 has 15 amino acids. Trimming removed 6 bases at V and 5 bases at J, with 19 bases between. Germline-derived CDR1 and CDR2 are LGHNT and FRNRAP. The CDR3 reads CASGKLPGVGETQYF. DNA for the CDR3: TGTGCTAGTGGCAAACTACCCGGGGTTGGGGAGACCCAGTACTTC.

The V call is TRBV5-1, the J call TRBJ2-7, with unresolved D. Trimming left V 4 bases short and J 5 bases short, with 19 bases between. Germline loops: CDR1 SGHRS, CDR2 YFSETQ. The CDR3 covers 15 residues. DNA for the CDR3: TGCGCCAGCAGCCAAAATCTGGGCAGTCCCCACGAGCAGTACTTC. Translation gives CASSQNLGSPHEQYF.

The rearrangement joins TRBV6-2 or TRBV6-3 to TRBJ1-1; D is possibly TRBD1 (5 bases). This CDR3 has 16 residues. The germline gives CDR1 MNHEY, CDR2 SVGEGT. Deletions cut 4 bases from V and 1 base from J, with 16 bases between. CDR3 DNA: TGTGCCAGCAGTTCCTCCCGACAGCCTAAGAACACTGAAGCTTTCTTT. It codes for CASSSSRQPKNTEAFF.

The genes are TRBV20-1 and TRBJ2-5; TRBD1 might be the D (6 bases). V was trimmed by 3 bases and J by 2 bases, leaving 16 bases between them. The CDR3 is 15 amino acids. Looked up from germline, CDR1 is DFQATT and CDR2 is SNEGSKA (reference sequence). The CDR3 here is CSASAQGQSQETQYF. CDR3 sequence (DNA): TGCAGTGCTAGTGCCCAAGGACAGTCTCAAGAGACCCAGTACTTC.

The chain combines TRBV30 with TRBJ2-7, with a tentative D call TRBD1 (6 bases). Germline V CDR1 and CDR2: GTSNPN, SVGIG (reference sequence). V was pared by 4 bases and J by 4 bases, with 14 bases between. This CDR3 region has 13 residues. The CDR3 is CAWNRAGGYEQYF. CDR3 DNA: TGTGCCTGGAACAGGGCTGGGGGATACGAGCAGTACTTC.

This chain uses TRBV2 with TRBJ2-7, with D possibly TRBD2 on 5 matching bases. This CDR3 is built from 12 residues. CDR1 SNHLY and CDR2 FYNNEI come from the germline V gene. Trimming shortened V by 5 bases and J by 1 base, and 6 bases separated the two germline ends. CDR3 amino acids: CASSRESYEQYF. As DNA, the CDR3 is TGTGCCAGCAGTAGGGAGTCCTACGAGCAGTACTTC.

CDR3 nucleotide sequence: TGTGCCAGCAGCTCACAGGGACAGGGGATATACGAGCAGTACTTC. It yields the protein CASSSQGQGIYEQYF. The chain recombines TRBV9 with TRBJ2-7; 10 nucleotides match TRBD1. Germline CDR1 reads SGDLS; CDR2 reads YYNGEE. The CDR3 runs to 15 residues. Unmatched junction bases numbered 8, after V lost 4 bases and J lost 4 bases. The full variable domain, its missing parts supplied by reference TRBV9 and TRBJ2-7, is DSGVTQTPKHLITATGQRVTLRCSPRSGDLSVYWYQQSLDQGLQFLIQYYNGEERAKGNILERFSAQQFPDLHSELNLSSLELGDSALYFCASSSQGQGIYEQYFGPGTRLTVT.

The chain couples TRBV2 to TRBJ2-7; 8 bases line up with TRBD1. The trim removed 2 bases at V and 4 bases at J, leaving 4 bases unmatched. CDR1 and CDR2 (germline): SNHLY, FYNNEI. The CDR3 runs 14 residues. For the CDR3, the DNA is TGTGCCAGCAGTGAAAGGCAGGGGGCTTACGAGCAGTACTTC. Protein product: CASSERQGAYEQYF.

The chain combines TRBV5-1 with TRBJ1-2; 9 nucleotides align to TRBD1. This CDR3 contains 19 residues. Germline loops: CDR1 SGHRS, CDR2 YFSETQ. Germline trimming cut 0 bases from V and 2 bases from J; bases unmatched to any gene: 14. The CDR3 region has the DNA TGCGCCAGCAGCTTGGAACCGGGACAGGGTGAGGGTTGGAACTATGGCTACACCTTC. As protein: CASSLEPGQGEGWNYGYTF.

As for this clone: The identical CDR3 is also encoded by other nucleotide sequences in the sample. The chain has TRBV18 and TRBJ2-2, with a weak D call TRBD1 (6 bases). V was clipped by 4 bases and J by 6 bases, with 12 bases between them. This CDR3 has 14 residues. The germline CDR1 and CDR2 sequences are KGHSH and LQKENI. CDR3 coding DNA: TGTGCCAGCTCACAACAGGGTCGGGCCGGGGAGCTGTTTTTT. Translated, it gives CASSQQGRAGELFF.